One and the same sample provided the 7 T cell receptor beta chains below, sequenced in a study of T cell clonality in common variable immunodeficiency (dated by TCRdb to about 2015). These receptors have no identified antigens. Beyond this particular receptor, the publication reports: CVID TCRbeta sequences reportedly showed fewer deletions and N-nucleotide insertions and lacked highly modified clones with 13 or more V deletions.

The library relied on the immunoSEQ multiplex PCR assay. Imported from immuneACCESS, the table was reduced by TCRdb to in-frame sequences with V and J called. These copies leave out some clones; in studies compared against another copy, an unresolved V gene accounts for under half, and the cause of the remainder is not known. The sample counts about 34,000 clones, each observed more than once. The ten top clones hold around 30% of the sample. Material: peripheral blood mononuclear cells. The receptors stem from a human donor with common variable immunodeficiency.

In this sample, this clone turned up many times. The sequenced part of the CDR3 DNA is TGTGCCACCAGTGATTTGCGGGGATCGGGACAGGGGGTCGATGAG. This sequence encodes CATSDLRGSGQGVDE. The whole CDR3 protein reads CATSDLRGSGQGVDEQFF. The rearrangement uses TRBV24-1 and TRBJ2-1, with TRBD1 matching over 11 bases. The read halts 3 residues ahead of the CDR3 end, with the missing end drawn from the germline J gene. V lost 0 bases, J lost 8 bases, and 11 bases stayed unmatched. The CDR3 extends over 18 amino acids. Per the germline V gene, CDR1 is KGHDR and CDR2 is SFDVKD.

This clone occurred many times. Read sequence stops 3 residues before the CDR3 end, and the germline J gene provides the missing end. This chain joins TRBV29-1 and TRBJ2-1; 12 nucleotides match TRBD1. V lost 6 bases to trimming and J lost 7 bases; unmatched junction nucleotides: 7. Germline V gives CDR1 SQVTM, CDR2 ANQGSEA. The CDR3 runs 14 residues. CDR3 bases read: TGCAGCGTGGCCGGGACAGGGGGCGGGAATGAG. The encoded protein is CSVAGTGGGNE. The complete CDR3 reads CSVAGTGGGNEQFF.

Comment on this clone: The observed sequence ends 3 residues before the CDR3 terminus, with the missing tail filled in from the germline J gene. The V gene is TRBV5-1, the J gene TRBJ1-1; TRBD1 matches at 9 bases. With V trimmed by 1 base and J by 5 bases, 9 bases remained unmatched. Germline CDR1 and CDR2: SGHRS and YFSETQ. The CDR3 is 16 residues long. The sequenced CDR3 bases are TGCGCCAGCAGCTTGTGGGACAGGGAGAGAGGGACTGAA. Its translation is CASSLWDRERGTE. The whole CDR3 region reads CASSLWDRERGTEAFF.

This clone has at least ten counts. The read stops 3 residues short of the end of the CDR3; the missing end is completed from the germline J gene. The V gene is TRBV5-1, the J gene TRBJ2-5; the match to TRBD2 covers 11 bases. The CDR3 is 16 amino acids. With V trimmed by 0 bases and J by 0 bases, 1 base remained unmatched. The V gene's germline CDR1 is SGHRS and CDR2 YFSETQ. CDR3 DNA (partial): TGCGCCAGCAGCTTGGGACTAGCGGGGAACCAAGAGACC. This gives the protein CASSLGLAGNQET. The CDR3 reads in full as CASSLGLAGNQETQYF.

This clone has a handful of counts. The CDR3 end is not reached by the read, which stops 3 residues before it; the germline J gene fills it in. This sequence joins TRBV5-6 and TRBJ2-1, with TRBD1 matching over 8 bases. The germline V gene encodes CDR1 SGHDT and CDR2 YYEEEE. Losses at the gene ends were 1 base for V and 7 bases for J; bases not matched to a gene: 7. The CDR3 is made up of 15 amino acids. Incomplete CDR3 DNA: TGTGCCAGCAGCTTGTTCAGGGGGCTGTGGAATGAG. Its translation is CASSLFRGLWNE. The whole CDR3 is CASSLFRGLWNEQFF.

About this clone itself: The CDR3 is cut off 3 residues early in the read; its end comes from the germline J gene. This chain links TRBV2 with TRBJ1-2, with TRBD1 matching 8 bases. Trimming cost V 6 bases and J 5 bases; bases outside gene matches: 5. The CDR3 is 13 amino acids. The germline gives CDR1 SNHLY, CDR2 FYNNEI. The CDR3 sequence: CASSDRGGYGYTF. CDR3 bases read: TGTGCCAGCAGCGACAGGGGAGGATATGGC.

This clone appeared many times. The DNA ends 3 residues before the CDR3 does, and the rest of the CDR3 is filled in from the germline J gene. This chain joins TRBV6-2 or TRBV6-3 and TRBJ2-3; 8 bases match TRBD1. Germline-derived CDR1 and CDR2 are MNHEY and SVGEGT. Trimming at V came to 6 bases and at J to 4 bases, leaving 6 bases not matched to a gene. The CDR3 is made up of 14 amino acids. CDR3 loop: CASRDRVGSDTQYF. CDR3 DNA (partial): TGTGCCAGCAGGGACAGGGTAGGATCAGATACG.